Shown below are 3 T cell receptor beta chains from a single sample sequenced in a study of cytomegalovirus exposure and HLA in healthy donors. PCR primers comprised 60 Vbeta and 13 Jbeta primers. The data were produced by immunoSEQ multiplex PCR, yet TCRdb's version contains in-frame clones alone and is incomplete. The sample holds roughly 100,000 clones, around 80% seen once. Sequences were obtained from PBMCs. These receptors originate from a man aged 18 to 35 in good health and CMV-seronegative.

The gene calls are TRBV5-1 and TRBJ1-1; TRBD1 matches 8 bases. Per the germline V gene, CDR1 is SGHRS and CDR2 is YFSETQ. Trimming cost V 5 bases and J 3 bases; bases outside gene matches: 12. This CDR3 region has 16 residues. CDR3 in amino acids: CASSPRQGLGDTEAFF. CDR3 bases: TGCGCCAGCAGTCCTAGACAGGGGCTCGGAGACACTGAAGCTTTCTTT.

This clone was seen more than once but under ten times. The chain couples TRBV4-3 to TRBJ1-1; 7 nucleotides agree with TRBD1. J was trimmed by 4 bases and V by 0 bases; bases with no gene match: 5. The germline V gene encodes CDR1 LGHNA and CDR2 YSLEER. CDR3 length: 15 residues. This CDR3 reads CASSQEEGGPTEAFF. DNA for the CDR3: TGCGCCAGCAGCCAAGAGGAAGGGGGCCCCACTGAAGCTTTCTTT.

V gene TRBV10-3 combines with J gene TRBJ1-1; a weak D match, TRBD1 (5 bases). The V end was cut by 6 bases, the J end by 3 bases, with 11 bases between. The CDR3 loop spans 13 amino acids. CDR1 and CDR2 (germline): ENHRY, SYGVKD. DNA for the CDR3: TGTGCCATCAGGCAGACAGTCGACACTGAAGCTTTCTTT. Translation: CAIRQTVDTEAFF.